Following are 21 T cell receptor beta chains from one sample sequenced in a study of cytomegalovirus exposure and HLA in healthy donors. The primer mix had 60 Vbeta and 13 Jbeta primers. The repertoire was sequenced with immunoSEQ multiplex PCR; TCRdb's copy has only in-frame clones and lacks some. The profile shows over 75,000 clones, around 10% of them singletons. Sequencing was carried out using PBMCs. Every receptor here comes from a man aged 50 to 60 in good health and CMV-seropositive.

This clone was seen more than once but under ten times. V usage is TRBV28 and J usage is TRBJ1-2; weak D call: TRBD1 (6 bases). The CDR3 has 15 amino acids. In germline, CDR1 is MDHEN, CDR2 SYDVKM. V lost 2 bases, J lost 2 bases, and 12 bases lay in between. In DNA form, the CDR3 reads TGTGCCAGCAGTTTACCCTTTACAGGGAACTATGGCTACACCTTC. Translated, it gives CASSLPFTGNYGYTF.

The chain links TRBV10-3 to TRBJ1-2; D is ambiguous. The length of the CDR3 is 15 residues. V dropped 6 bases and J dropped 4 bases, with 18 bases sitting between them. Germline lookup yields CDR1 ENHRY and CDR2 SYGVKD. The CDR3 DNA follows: TGTGCCATCAGCTACCAAGGAACAGAAGCCTATGGCTACACCTTC. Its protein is CAISYQGTEAYGYTF.

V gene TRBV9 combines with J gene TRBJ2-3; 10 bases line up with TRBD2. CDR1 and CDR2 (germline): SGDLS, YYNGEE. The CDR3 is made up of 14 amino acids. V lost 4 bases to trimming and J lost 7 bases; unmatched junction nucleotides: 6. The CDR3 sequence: CASSPSSGGYTQYF. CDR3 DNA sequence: TGTGCCAGCAGCCCCTCTAGCGGGGGCTATACGCAGTATTTT. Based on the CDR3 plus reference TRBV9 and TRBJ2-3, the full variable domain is DSGVTQTPKHLITATGQRVTLRCSPRSGDLSVYWYQQSLDQGLQFLIQYYNGEERAKGNILERFSAQQFPDLHSELNLSSLELGDSALYFCASSPSSGGYTQYFGPGTRLTVL.

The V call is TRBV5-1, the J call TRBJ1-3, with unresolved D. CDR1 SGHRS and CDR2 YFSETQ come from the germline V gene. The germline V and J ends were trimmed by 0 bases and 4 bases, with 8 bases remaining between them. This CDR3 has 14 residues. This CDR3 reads CASSLDGRGNTIYF. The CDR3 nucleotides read TGCGCCAGCAGCTTGGATGGCAGAGGAAACACCATATATTTT.

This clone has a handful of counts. CDR3 sequence (DNA): TGTGCCAGCACCAGAAACGGGGGGAACACCGGGGAGCTGTTTTTT. Protein sequence: CASTRNGGNTGELFF. The chain employs TRBV28 and TRBJ2-2; possibly TRBD2 for D (6 bases). Trimming removed 7 bases from V and 1 base from J, with 13 bases in between. This CDR3 has 15 residues. CDR1 and CDR2 (germline): MDHEN, SYDVKM.

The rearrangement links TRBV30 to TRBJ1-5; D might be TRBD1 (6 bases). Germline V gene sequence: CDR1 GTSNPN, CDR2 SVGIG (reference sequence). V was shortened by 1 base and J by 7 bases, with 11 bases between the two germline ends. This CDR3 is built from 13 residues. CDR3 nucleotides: TGTGCCTGGAGTGGCCAGGGGATCCAGCCCCAGCATTTT. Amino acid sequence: CAWSGQGIQPQHF.

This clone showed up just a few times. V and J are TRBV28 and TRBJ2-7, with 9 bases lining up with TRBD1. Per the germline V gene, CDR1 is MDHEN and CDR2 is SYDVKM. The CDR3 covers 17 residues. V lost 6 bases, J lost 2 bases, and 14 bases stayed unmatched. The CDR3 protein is CASSRQNSGTGTYEQYF. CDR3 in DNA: TGTGCCAGCAGCCGTCAGAACTCCGGGACAGGGACCTACGAGCAGTACTTC.

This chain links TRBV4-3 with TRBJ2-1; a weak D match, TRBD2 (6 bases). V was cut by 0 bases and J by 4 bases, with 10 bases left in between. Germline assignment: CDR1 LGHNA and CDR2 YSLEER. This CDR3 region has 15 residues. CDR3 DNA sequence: TGCGCCAGCAGCCAAGAGATAGCGGAGTACAATGAGCAGTTCTTC. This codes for CASSQEIAEYNEQFF.

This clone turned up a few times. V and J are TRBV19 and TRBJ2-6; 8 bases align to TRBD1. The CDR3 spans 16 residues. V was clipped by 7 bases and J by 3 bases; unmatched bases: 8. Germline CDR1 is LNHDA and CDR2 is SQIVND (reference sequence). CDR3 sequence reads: CASIGRGLGGANVLTF. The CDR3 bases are TGTGCCAGTATCGGCAGGGGGCTAGGTGGGGCCAACGTCCTGACTTTC.

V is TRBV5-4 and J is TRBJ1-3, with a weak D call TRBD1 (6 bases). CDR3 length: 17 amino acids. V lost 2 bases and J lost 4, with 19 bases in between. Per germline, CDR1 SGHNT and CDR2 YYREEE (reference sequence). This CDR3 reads CASSLGATGITGNTIYF. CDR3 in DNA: TGTGCCAGCAGCTTAGGCGCCACAGGGATCACCGGAAACACCATATATTTT.

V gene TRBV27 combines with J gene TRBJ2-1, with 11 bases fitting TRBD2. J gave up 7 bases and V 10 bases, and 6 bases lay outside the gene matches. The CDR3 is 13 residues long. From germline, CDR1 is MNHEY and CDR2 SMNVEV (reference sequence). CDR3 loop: CAKGTSGRNEQFF. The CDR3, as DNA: TGTGCCAAGGGGACTAGCGGAAGGAATGAGCAGTTCTTC.

This CDR3 reads CASSNGQGRYNEQFF. The CDR3 DNA reads as TGTGCCAGCAGCAACGGACAGGGAAGATACAATGAGCAGTTCTTC. The chain links TRBV13 to TRBJ2-1; 8 bases are a match to TRBD1. The CDR3 is made up of 15 amino acids. Germline values: CDR1 PRHDT, CDR2 FYEKMQ (reference sequence). J gave up 4 bases and V 5 bases, and 7 bases lay outside the gene matches. Full variable domain (rest looked up from reference TRBV13 and TRBJ2-1): AAGVIQSPRHLIKEKRETATLKCYPIPRHDTVYWYQQGPGQDPQFLISFYEKMQSDKGSIPDRFSAQQFSDYHSELNMSSLELGDSALYFCASSNGQGRYNEQFFGPGTRLTVL.

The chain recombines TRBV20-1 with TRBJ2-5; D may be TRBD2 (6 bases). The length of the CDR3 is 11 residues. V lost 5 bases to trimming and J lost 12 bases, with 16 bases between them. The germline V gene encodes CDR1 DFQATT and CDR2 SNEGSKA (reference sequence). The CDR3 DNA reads TGCAGTGCTCTTATAGGCGGGACTGAGTACTTC. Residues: CSALIGGTEYF.

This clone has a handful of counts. DNA of the CDR3: TGCGCCAGCAGCTTGGATGGGGGCACCAATCAGCCCCAGCATTTT. This codes for CASSLDGGTNQPQHF. This sequence joins TRBV5-1 and TRBJ1-5, with D possibly TRBD1 on 6 matching bases. Trimming left V 0 bases short and J 3 bases short, with 10 bases between. The CDR3 spans 15 residues. CDR1 is SGHRS and CDR2 is YFSETQ in the germline V gene.

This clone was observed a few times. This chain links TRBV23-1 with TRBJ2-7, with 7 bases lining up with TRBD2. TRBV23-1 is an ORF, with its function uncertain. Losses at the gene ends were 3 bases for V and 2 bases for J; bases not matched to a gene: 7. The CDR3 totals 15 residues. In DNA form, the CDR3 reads TGCGCCAGCAGTCACCCGGGGAGGGAGGCCTACGAGCAGTACTTC. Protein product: CASSHPGREAYEQYF.

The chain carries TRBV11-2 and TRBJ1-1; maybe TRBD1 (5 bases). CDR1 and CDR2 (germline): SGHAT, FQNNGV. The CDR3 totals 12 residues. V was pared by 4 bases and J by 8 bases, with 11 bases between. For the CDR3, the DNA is TGTGCCAGCAGCTCGTCAGGGTCCGAAGCTTTCTTT. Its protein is CASSSSGSEAFF.

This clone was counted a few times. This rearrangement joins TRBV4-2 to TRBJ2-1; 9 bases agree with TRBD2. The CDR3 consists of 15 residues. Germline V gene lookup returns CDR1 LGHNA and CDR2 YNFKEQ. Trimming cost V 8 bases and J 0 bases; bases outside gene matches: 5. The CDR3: CASGLAGSSYNEQFF. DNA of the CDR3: TGTGCCAGCGGTCTAGCGGGAAGCTCCTACAATGAGCAGTTCTTC.

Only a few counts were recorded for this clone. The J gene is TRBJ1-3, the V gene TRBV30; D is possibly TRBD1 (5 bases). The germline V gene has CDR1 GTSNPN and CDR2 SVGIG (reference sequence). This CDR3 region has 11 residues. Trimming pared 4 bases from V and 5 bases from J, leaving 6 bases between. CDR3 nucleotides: TGTGCCTGGACAGGGCGAAACACCATATATTTT. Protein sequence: CAWTGRNTIYF.

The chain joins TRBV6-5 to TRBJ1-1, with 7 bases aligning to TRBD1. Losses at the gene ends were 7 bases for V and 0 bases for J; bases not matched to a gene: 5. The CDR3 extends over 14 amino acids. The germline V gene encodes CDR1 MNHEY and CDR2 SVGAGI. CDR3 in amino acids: CASTLDRMNTEAFF. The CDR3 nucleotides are TGTGCCAGCACCCTGGACAGGATGAACACTGAAGCTTTCTTT.

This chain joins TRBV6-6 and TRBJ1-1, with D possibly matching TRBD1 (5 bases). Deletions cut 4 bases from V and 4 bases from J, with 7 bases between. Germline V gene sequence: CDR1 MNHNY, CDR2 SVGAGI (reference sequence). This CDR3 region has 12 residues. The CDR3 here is CASSSGFTEAFF. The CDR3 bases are TGTGCCAGCAGTTCAGGGTTCACTGAAGCTTTCTTT.

The CDR3: CASSPRDGELFF. CDR3 nucleotides: TGTGCCAGCAGCCCCCGGGACGGGGAGCTGTTTTTT. The chain is built from TRBV25-1 and TRBJ2-2; D possibly corresponds to TRBD2 (5 bases). The CDR3 extends over 12 amino acids. The germline V gene encodes CDR1 MGHDK and CDR2 SYGVNS. Trimming shortened V by 6 bases and J by 7 bases, and 9 bases separated the two germline ends.